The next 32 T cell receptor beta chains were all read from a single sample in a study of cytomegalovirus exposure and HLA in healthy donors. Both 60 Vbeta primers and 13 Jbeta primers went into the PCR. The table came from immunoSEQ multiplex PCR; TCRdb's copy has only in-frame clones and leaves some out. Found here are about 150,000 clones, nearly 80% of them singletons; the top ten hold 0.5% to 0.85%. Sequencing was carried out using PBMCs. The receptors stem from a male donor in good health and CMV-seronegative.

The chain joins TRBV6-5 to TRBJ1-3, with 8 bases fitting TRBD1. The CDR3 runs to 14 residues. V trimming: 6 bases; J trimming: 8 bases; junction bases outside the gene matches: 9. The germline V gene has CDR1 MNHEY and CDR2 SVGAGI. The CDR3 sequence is CASRQLQGADTIYF. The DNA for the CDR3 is TGTGCCAGCAGACAACTCCAGGGGGCAGACACCATATATTTT.

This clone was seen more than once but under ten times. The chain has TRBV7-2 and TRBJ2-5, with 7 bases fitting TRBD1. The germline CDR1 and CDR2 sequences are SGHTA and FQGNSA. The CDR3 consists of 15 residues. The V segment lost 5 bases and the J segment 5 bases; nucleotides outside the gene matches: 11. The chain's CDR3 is CASSRTGVSLETQYF. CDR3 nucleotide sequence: TGTGCCAGCAGCAGAACAGGGGTTAGTTTGGAGACCCAGTACTTC.

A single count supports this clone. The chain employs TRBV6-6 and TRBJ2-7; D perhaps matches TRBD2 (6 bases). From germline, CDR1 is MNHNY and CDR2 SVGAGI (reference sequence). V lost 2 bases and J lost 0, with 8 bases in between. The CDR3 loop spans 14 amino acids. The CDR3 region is CASSYPGGSYEQYF. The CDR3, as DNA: TGTGCCAGCAGTTACCCCGGGGGCTCCTACGAGCAGTACTTC.

CDR3 nucleotide sequence: TGTGCCAGCACTCAAGAAGAGGAAGTACCCGTGGGGCCAGATACGCAGTATTTT. It translates to CASTQEEEVPVGPDTQYF. V is TRBV6-4 and J is TRBJ2-3, with D maybe TRBD1 (5 bases). The ends were cut back, 7 bases at V and 4 bases at J, with 27 bases in the middle. The CDR3 contains 18 residues. Germline CDR1 is MRHNA and CDR2 is SNTAGT.

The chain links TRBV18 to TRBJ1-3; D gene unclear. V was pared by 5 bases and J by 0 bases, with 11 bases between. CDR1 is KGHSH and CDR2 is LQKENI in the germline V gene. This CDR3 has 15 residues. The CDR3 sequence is CASSSVAPSGNTIYF. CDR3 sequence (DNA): TGTGCCAGCTCATCAGTGGCCCCCTCTGGAAACACCATATATTTT.

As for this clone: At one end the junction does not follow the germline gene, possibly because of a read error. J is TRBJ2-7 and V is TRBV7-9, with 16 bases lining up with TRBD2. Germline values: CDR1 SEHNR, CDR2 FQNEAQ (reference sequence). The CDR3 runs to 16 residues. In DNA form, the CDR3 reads TGTTCCAGCAGCTGGGGACTAGCGGGAGGGCCTGGCGAGCAGTACTTC. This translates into CSSSWGLAGGPGEQYF.

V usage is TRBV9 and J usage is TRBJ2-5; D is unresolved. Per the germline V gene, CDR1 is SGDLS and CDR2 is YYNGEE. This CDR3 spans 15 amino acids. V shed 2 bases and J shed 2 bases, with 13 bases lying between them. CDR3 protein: CASSVGGQRQETQYF. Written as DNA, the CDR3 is TGTGCCAGCAGCGTTGGCGGTCAGCGACAAGAGACCCAGTACTTC.

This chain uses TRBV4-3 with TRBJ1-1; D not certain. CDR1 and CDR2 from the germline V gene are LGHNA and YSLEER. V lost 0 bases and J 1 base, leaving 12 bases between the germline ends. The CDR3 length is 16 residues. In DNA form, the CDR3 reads TGCGCCAGCAGCCAAGAAGTCTGGGCCGGGAACACTGAAGCTTTCTTT. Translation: CASSQEVWAGNTEAFF.

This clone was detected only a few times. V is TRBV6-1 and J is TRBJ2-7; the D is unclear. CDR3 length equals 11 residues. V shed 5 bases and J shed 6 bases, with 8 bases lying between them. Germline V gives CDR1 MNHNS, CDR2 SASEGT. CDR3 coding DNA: TGTGCCAGCAGTATGGCTCTCGAGCAGTACTTC. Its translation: CASSMALEQYF.

In nucleotides, the CDR3 is TGTGCCAGCAGCTTGGCGGGAGGGCAGGCCAAAAACATTCAGTACTTC. As protein: CASSLAGGQAKNIQYF. The chain is built from TRBV5-4 and TRBJ2-4; the match to TRBD2 covers 8 bases. CDR1 and CDR2 (germline): SGHNT, YYREEE (reference sequence). V dropped 0 bases and J dropped 1; count of bases not matched to a gene: 3. There are 16 residues in the CDR3. Complete variable domain (other parts from reference TRBV5-4 and TRBJ2-4): ETGVTQSPTHLIKTRGQQVTLRCSSQSGHNTVSWYQQALGQGPQFIFQYYREEENGRGNFPPRFSGLQFPNYSSELNVNALELDDSALYLCASSLAGGQAKNIQYFGAGTRLSVL.

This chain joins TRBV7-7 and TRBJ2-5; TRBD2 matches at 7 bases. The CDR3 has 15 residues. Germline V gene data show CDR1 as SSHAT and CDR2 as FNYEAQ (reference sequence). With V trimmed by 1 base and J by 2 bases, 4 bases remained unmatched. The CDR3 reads CASSLGLAVQETQYF. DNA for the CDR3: TGTGCCAGCAGCTTAGGGCTAGCGGTACAAGAGACCCAGTACTTC.

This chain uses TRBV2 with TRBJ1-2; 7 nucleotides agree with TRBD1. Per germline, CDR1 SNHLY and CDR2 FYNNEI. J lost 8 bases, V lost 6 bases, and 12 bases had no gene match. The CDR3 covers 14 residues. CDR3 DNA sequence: TGTGCCAGCAGAGACCAAGACAGGGTCGGCGGCTACACCTTC. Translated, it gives CASRDQDRVGGYTF.

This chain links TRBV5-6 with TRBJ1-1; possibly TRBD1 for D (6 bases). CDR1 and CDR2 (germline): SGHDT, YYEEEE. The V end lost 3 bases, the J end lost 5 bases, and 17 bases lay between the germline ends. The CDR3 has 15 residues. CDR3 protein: CASSSPIGGWTEAFF. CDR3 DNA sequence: TGTGCCAGCAGCTCCCCAATAGGGGGTTGGACTGAAGCTTTCTTT.

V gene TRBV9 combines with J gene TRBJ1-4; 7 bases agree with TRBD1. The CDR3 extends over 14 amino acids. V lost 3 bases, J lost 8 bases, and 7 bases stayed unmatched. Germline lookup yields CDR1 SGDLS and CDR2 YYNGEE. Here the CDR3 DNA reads TGTGCCAGCAGCGCCCGGGACAGTGGGGAAAAACTGTTTTTT. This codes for CASSARDSGEKLFF.

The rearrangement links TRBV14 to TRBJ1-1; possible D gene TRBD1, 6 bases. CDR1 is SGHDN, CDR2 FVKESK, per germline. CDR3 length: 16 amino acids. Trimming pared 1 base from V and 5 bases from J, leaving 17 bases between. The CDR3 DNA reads TGTGCCAGCAGCCAAGGAGGGGGACGGGTTAGAACTGAAGCTTTCTTT. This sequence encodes CASSQGGGRVRTEAFF.

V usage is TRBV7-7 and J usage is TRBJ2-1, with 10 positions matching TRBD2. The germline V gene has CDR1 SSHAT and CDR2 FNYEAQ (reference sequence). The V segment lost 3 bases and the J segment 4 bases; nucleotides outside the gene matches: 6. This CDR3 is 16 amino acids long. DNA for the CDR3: TGTGCCAGCAGCTTGGGAACTAGCGGGGAGTACAATGAGCAGTTCTTC. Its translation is CASSLGTSGEYNEQFF. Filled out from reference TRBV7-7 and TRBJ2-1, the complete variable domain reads GAGVSQSPRYKVTKRGQDVTLRCDPISSHATLYWYQQALGQGPEFLTYFNYEAQPDKSGLPSDRFSAERPEGSISTLTIQRTEQRDSAMYRCASSLGTSGEYNEQFFGPGTRLTVL.

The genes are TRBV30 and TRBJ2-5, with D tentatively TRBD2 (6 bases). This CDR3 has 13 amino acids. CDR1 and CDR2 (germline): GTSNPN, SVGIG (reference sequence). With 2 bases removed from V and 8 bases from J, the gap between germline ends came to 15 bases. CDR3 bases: TGTGCCTGGAGTTTGGAGGGCAGGGTTACCCAGTACTTC. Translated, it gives CAWSLEGRVTQYF.

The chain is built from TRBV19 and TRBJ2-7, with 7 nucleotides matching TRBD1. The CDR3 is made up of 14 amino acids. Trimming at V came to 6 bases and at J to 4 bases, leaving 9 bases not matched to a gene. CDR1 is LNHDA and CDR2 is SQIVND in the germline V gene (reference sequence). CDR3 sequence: CASRKGGPAYEQYF. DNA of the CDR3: TGTGCCAGTAGGAAAGGGGGCCCGGCTTACGAGCAGTACTTC.

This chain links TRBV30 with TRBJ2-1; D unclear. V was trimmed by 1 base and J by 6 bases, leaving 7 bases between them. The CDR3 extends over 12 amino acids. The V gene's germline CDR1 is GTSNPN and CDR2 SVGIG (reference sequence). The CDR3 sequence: CAWSAGVNEQFF. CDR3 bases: TGTGCCTGGAGTGCCGGAGTCAATGAGCAGTTCTTC.

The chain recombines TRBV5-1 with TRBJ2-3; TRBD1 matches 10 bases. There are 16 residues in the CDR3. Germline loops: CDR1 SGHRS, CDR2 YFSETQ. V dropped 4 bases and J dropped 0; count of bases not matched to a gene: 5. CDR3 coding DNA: TGCGCCAGCAGCCCTATGGGACAGGGGAGCACAGATACGCAGTATTTT. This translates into CASSPMGQGSTDTQYF.

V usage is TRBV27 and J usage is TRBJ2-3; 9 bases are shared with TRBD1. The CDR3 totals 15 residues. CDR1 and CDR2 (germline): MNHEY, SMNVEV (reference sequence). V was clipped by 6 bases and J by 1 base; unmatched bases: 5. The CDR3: CASRLQGAGTDTQYF. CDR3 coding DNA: TGTGCCAGCAGGCTACAGGGGGCCGGCACAGATACGCAGTATTTT.

CDR3 sequence: CASNSLAGSGANVLTF. CDR3 DNA sequence: TGTGCCAGCAATTCTCTAGCGGGCTCTGGGGCCAACGTCCTGACTTTC. V and J are TRBV6-6 and TRBJ2-6; the match to TRBD2 covers 8 bases. Trimming cost V 7 bases and J 0 bases; bases outside gene matches: 5. This CDR3 is built from 16 residues. Per the germline V gene, CDR1 is MNHNY and CDR2 is SVGAGI (reference sequence).

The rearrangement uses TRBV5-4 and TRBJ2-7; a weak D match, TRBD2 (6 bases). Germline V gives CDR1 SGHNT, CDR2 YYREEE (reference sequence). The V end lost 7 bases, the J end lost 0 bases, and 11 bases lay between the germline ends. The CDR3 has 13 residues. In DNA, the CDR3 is TGTGCCAGCTCTGCGGGAAACTCCTACGAGCAGTACTTC. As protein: CASSAGNSYEQYF.

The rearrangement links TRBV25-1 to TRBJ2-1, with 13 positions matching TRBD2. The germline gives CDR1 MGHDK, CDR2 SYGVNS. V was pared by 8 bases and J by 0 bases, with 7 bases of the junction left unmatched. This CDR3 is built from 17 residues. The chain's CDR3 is CASRLAGGVSSYNEQFF. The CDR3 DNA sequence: TGTGCCAGCCGACTAGCGGGGGGCGTTAGCTCCTACAATGAGCAGTTCTTC.

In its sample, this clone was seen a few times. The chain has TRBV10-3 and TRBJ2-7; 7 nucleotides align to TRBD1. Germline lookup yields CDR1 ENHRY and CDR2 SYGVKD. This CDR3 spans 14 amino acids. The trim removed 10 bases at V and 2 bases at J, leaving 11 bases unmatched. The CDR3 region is CATTPGTETYEQYF. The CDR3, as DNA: TGTGCCACGACCCCCGGGACAGAGACCTACGAGCAGTACTTC.

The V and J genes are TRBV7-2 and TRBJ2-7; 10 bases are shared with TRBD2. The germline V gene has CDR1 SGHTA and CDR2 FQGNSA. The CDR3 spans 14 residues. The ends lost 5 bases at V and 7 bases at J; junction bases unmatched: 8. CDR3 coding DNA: TGTGCCAGCAGCCGCCTAGCGGGAGAGGGGGAGCAGTACTTC. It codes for CASSRLAGEGEQYF.

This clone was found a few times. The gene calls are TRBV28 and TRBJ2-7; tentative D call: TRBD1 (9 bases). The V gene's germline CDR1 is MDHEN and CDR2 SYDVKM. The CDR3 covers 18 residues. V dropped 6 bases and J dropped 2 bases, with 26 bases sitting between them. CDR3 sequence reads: CASSPLLGGRTGAYEQYF. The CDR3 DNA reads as TGTGCCAGCAGCCCCCTTCTCGGCGGGAGGACAGGGGCCTACGAGCAGTACTTC.

As DNA, the CDR3 is TGCGCCAGCGGAACGGACAGGGTGGACACCGGGGAGCTGTTTTTT. This encodes CASGTDRVDTGELFF. The V and J genes are TRBV4-3 and TRBJ2-2; the match to TRBD1 covers 8 bases. This CDR3 comprises 15 residues. CDR1 is LGHNA and CDR2 is YSLEER in the germline V gene. The junction had 8 bases not matched to a gene; V was cut back by 8 bases and J by 3 bases.

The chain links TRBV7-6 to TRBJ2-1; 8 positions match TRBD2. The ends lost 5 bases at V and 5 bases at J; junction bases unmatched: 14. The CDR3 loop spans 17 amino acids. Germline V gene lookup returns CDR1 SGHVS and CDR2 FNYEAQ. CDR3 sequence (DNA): TGTGCCAGCAGCCCGATCGGGAGCGGGAGAGTCGACAATGAGCAGTTCTTC. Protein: CASSPIGSGRVDNEQFF.

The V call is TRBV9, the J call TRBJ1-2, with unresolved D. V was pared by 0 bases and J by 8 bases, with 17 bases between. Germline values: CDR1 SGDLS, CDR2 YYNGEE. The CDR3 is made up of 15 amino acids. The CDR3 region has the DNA TGTGCCAGCAGCGTAGCTTTTGGACCGGGAGGCGGCTACACCTTC. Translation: CASSVAFGPGGGYTF.

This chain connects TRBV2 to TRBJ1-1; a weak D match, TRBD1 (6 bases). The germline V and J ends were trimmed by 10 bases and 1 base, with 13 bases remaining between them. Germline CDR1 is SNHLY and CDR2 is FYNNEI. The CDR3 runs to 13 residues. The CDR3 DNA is TGTGCCAACGCAGACAGGCGGAACACTGAAGCTTTCTTT. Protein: CANADRRNTEAFF.

The CDR3 region is CASSPGSFRDSGELFF. The CDR3, as DNA: TGTGCCAGCAGCCCGGGGTCATTTAGAGACTCCGGGGAGCTGTTTTTT. The chain recombines TRBV5-4 with TRBJ2-2, with a possible D match to TRBD2 (5 bases). Germline V gene data show CDR1 as SGHNT and CDR2 as YYREEE (reference sequence). Trimming cost V 4 bases and J 6 bases, with 19 bases left between them. The CDR3 has 16 residues.